The next 5 T cell receptor beta chains were all read from a single sample in a study of blood T cell repertoires in COVID-19. The assay was immunoSEQ multiplex PCR, and TCRdb's table has in-frame clones only and misses some. The sample carries under 110,000 clones, more than 75% recorded once. The specimen was peripheral blood. All receptors derive from a woman in her 30s with acute or convalescent COVID-19.

The chain combines TRBV18 with TRBJ2-1; 11 bases match TRBD2. Looked up from germline, CDR1 is KGHSH and CDR2 is LQKENI. CDR3 size: 17 residues. With V trimmed by 2 bases and J by 5 bases, 8 bases remained unmatched. The CDR3 bases are TGTGCCAGCTCACCAGGCCTAGCGGGGGGATATGACAATGAGCAGTTCTTC. This codes for CASSPGLAGGYDNEQFF.

This clone was observed a few times. The chain carries TRBV6-5 and TRBJ1-2; no reliable D call. Germline CDR1 and CDR2: MNHEY and SVGAGI. Trimming stripped 3 bases from V and 5 bases from J, with 16 bases between. The CDR3 runs 15 residues. The CDR3 DNA reads as TGTGCCAGCAGTTATGACCCCAGAGGGTGGTATGGCTACACCTTC. Translating gives CASSYDPRGWYGYTF.

The CDR3 region has the DNA TGCAGTGTTGGGGACACCTATGGCTACACCTTC. Protein product: CSVGDTYGYTF. The chain couples TRBV20-1 to TRBJ1-2; a weak D match, TRBD1 (6 bases). The V end lost 7 bases, the J end lost 4 bases, and 10 bases lay between the germline ends. The length of the CDR3 is 11 residues. CDR1 DFQATT and CDR2 SNEGSKA come from the germline V gene (reference sequence).

J is TRBJ2-1 and V is TRBV7-3; TRBD2 might be the D (6 bases). Trimming stripped 2 bases from V and 9 bases from J, with 11 bases between. The CDR3 covers 13 residues. Germline V gene sequence: CDR1 SGHTA, CDR2 FQGTGA. In DNA, the CDR3 is TGTGCCAGCAGCTTAGCACGGGGGACTGAGCAGTTCTTC. This codes for CASSLARGTEQFF.

The V and J genes are TRBV6-6 and TRBJ2-7; the D is unclear. The CDR3 contains 13 residues. V was shortened by 4 bases and J by 3 bases, with 10 bases between the two germline ends. Germline values: CDR1 MNHNY, CDR2 SVGAGI (reference sequence). CDR3 sequence (DNA): TGTGCCAGCAGTTCCCGCCCCGGCTACGAGCAGTACTTC. It encodes CASSSRPGYEQYF.